What follows are 6 T cell receptor beta chains derived from one specimen sequenced in a study of blood T cell repertoires in COVID-19. Repertoires were generated with immunoSEQ multiplex PCR, while TCRdb's copy carries only in-frame clones and drops some. The repertoire holds about 320,000 clones, with about four fifths as singletons. The sequenced material came from peripheral blood. The receptors come from a woman between 50 and 59 years old with acute or convalescent COVID-19.

The chain joins TRBV10-3 to TRBJ1-1; 9 bases map to TRBD1. The CDR3 consists of 14 residues. J lost 8 bases, V lost 4 bases, and 8 bases had no gene match. The germline V gene has CDR1 ENHRY and CDR2 SYGVKD. The DNA for the CDR3 is TGTGCCATCAGTGGAGTACAGGGGGCACGGGAAGCTTTCTTT. Residues: CAISGVQGAREAFF.

The gene calls are TRBV6-1 and TRBJ1-5, with no clear D. The CDR3 is 14 residues long. The V end was cut by 3 bases, the J end by 0 bases, with 6 bases between. Germline V gene lookup returns CDR1 MNHNS and CDR2 SASEGT. The CDR3 nucleotides read TGTGCCAGCAGTGACCCTTATAGCAATCAGCCCCAGCATTTT. Translating it yields CASSDPYSNQPQHF.

This sequence joins TRBV7-2 and TRBJ1-4; unclear D gene. The CDR3 is made up of 15 amino acids. The germline CDR1 and CDR2 sequences are SGHTA and FQGNSA. Trimming took off 2 bases at V and 7 bases at J, with 14 bases between the two ends. In DNA, the CDR3 is TGTGCCAGCAGCTTAAACGGACTAGTCAGTGAAAAACTGTTTTTT. Protein product: CASSLNGLVSEKLFF.

The V call is TRBV7-3, the J call TRBJ2-1, with TRBD2 matching over 10 bases. Germline loops: CDR1 SGHTA, CDR2 FQGTGA. The CDR3 loop spans 15 amino acids. V dropped 7 bases and J dropped 4; count of bases not matched to a gene: 7. The CDR3 is CASKKAGGPYNEQFF. The CDR3 region has the DNA TGTGCCAGCAAAAAAGCGGGAGGGCCTTACAATGAGCAGTTCTTC. The full variable domain, rest sourced from reference TRBV7-3 and TRBJ2-1, is GAGVSQTPSNKVTEKGKYVELRCDPISGHTALYWYRQSLGQGPEFLIYFQGTGAADDSGLPNDRFFAVRPEGSVSTLKIQRTERGDSAVYLCASKKAGGPYNEQFFGPGTRLTVL.

The rearrangement links TRBV12-3 or TRBV12-4 to TRBJ1-2; D possibly corresponds to TRBD1 (6 bases). The CDR3 length is 11 residues. V lost 5 bases and J 8 bases, leaving 9 bases between the germline ends. CDR3 protein: CASSHREGYTF. The CDR3 nucleotides are TGTGCCAGCAGTCACAGGGAGGGCTACACCTTC.

The V gene is TRBV7-2, the J gene TRBJ1-5; D is unclear. V lost 4 bases, J lost 7 bases, and 8 bases lay in between. The CDR3 extends over 12 amino acids. Germline V gives CDR1 SGHTA, CDR2 FQGNSA. In DNA, the CDR3 is TGTGCCAGCAGCTCCAGAGGACAGCCCCAGCATTTT. It yields the protein CASSSRGQPQHF. Together with reference TRBV7-2 and TRBJ1-5, the CDR3 gives the full variable domain: GAGVSQSPSNKVTEKGKDVELRCDPISGHTALYWYRQSLGQGLEFLIYFQGNSAPDKSGLPSDRFSAERTGGSVSTLTIQRTQQEDSAVYLCASSSRGQPQHFGDGTRLSIL.